A single sample is the source of the 16 T cell receptor beta chains below, sequenced in a study of breast tumors, draining lymph nodes, adjacent tissues. Breast cancer patients provided tissue from their axillary draining lymph nodes. One entry per CDR3 protein results from TCRdb running MiXCR on the multiplex PCR reads. The profile covers over 200,000 distinct CDR3 sequences, with about 34% appearing a single time and approximately 3.6% taken by the ten largest. The sequenced material came from axillary lymph node tissue. Every receptor here comes from a female donor with breast cancer. Some clones in this sample may be carry-over from other donors' samples.

The V call is TRBV9, the J call TRBJ2-3; no clear D gene. CDR3 length equals 12 residues. V gave up 5 bases and J gave up 2 bases, with 6 bases separating them. From germline, CDR1 is SGDLS and CDR2 YYNGEE. The CDR3 coding sequence is TGTGCCAGCAGTGACTCCACAGATACGCAGTATTTT. This encodes CASSDSTDTQYF.

In its sample, this clonotype was seen many times. This chain uses TRBV7-9 with TRBJ2-2; D unclear. Per the germline V gene, CDR1 is SEHNR and CDR2 is FQNEAQ (reference sequence). The V end was cut by 4 bases, the J end by 6 bases, with 12 bases between. The length of the CDR3 is 14 residues. CDR3: CASSSLGLSGELFF. In nucleotides, the CDR3 is TGTGCCAGCAGCTCCCTCGGGCTATCCGGGGAGCTGTTTTTT.

This clonotype was counted at least ten times. The chain carries TRBV18 and TRBJ2-3; 10 bases agree with TRBD1. The CDR3 covers 13 residues. V trimming: 7 bases; J trimming: 6 bases; junction bases outside the gene matches: 4. The V gene's germline CDR1 is KGHSH and CDR2 LQKENI. The CDR3: CASYGQGEDTQYF. CDR3 sequence (DNA): TGTGCCAGCTATGGACAGGGGGAGGATACGCAGTATTTT.

This clonotype was seen a handful of times. V is TRBV4-2 and J is TRBJ2-3; D is perhaps TRBD1 (5 bases). This CDR3 has 13 amino acids. Trimming left V 0 bases short and J 5 bases short, with 6 bases between. Looked up from germline, CDR1 is LGHNA and CDR2 is YNFKEQ. The CDR3 sequence is CASSQEGEDTQYF. The CDR3, as DNA: TGTGCCAGCAGCCAAGAAGGGGAAGATACGCAGTATTTT.

This clonotype was seen repeatedly, ten times or more. This chain uses TRBV20-1 with TRBJ1-6; 10 nucleotides line up with TRBD1. Germline assignment: CDR1 DFQATT and CDR2 SNEGSKA (reference sequence). Trimming removed 3 bases from V and 11 bases from J; junction bases left unmatched: 7. The CDR3 consists of 14 residues. CDR3 sequence: CSAREGQGMTPLHF. CDR3 nucleotides: TGCAGTGCTAGGGAGGGACAGGGGATGACACCCCTCCACTTT.

The chain combines TRBV12-5 with TRBJ2-6; D is unclear. Per germline, CDR1 LGHNT and CDR2 FRNRAP. This CDR3 contains 14 residues. The CDR3 DNA follows: TGTGCCAGCAGTTTCGGCCCTGGGGCCAACGTCCTGACTTTC. Translating gives CASSFGPGANVLTF.

At least ten counts were recorded for this clonotype. The CDR3 nucleotides read TGCAGTGCTATCGCCATTAGTGGCGGGGATACGCAGTATTTT. Residues: CSAIAISGGDTQYF. The V and J genes are TRBV20-1 and TRBJ2-3, with D possibly TRBD2 on 5 matching bases. Germline V lookup: CDR1 DFQATT, CDR2 SNEGSKA (reference sequence). Trimming shortened V by 4 bases and J by 6 bases, and 17 bases separated the two germline ends. The CDR3 totals 14 residues.

There are many counts of this clonotype. This rearrangement joins TRBV7-2 to TRBJ2-3; D may be TRBD2 (6 bases). There are 15 residues in the CDR3. Germline CDR1 is SGHTA and CDR2 is FQGNSA. V was trimmed by 2 bases and J by 2 bases, leaving 11 bases between them. DNA of the CDR3: TGTGCCAGCAGCTTATCCGGAGGGGTCACAGATACGCAGTATTTT. Translation: CASSLSGGVTDTQYF.

In its sample, this clonotype was seen many times. The rearrangement links TRBV5-8 to TRBJ2-7; D gene uncertain. The CDR3 runs 12 residues. Germline V gene data show CDR1 as SGHTS and CDR2 as YDEGEE. V lost 2 bases to trimming and J lost 5 bases, with 8 bases between them. In nucleotides, the CDR3 is TGTGCCAGCAGCTTTGGTAACCACGAGCAGTACTTC. Its translation: CASSFGNHEQYF.

This clonotype has just a few counts. The gene calls are TRBV10-1 and TRBJ2-2, with 8 bases identical to TRBD2. CDR3 size: 18 residues. V lost 7 bases to trimming and J lost 1 base; unmatched junction nucleotides: 14. Germline V gives CDR1 WNHNN, CDR2 SYGVQD (reference sequence). The CDR3 spells CASTLVAGGNMNTGELFF. CDR3 in DNA: TGCGCCAGCACCTTAGTGGCGGGGGGTAATATGAACACCGGGGAGCTGTTTTTT.

This clonotype was recorded many times. The V call is TRBV20-1, the J call TRBJ2-5; 7 positions match TRBD2. The CDR3 runs to 13 residues. Germline trimming cut 2 bases from V and 5 bases from J; bases unmatched to any gene: 5. Germline loops: CDR1 DFQATT, CDR2 SNEGSKA (reference sequence). Written as DNA, the CDR3 is TGCAGTGCTAGATCTTTCGGGGGGGAGACCCAGTACTTC. Protein: CSARSFGGETQYF.

Points on this clonotype: It may be a read error: a sequence one base away is much more abundant. This chain links TRBV11-3 with TRBJ1-5, with D possibly being TRBD1 (6 bases). V lost 5 bases to trimming and J lost 3 bases, with 14 bases between them. There are 15 residues in the CDR3. Germline V CDR1 and CDR2: SGHNT, YENEEA. As DNA, the CDR3 is TGTGCCAGCAGCCCCCACAGGGTGGCCAATCAGCCCCAGCATTTT. Its protein is CASSPHRVANQPQHF.

This clonotype was found many times. This chain links TRBV4-1 with TRBJ2-3; 15 positions match TRBD2. V lost 3 bases and J lost 4; bases outside the gene matches: 14. The CDR3 loop spans 20 amino acids. The V gene's germline CDR1 is MGHRA and CDR2 YSYEKL. The CDR3, as DNA: TGCGCCAGCAGCCAGGGTTTTTCCGGGACTAGCGGGGGGAGGGCAGATACGCAGTATTTT. It encodes CASSQGFSGTSGGRADTQYF.

This clonotype occurred many times. The V and J genes are TRBV2 and TRBJ1-3; D remains ambiguous. V dropped 7 bases and J dropped 1 base, with 8 bases sitting between them. Germline V gives CDR1 SNHLY, CDR2 FYNNEI. This CDR3 spans 13 amino acids. For the CDR3, the DNA is TGTGCCAGCAATAGAGATTCTGGAAACACCATATATTTT. As protein: CASNRDSGNTIYF.

This clonotype was observed at least ten times. A much larger clone lies a single base off, so this may be a read error. This sequence joins TRBV20-1 and TRBJ1-2; D not resolved. CDR1 and CDR2 (germline): DFQATT, SNEGSKA (reference sequence). The CDR3 runs to 14 residues. The CDR3 region is CSAERGETNSGYTF. The DNA for the CDR3 is TGCAGTGCCGAACGGGGAGAGACCAACTCTGGCTACACCTTC.

The chain employs TRBV9 and TRBJ1-3; D is unresolved. Trimming shortened V by 1 base and J by 0 bases, and 5 bases separated the two germline ends. Germline CDR1 and CDR2: SGDLS and YYNGEE. CDR3 size: 14 residues. CDR3 in amino acids: CASSVLSSGNTIYF. The CDR3 nucleotides are TGTGCCAGCAGCGTATTGAGCTCTGGAAACACCATATATTTT. The full variable domain, in which reference TRBV9 and TRBJ1-3 provide the parts outside the CDR3, is DSGVTQTPKHLITATGQRVTLRCSPRSGDLSVYWYQQSLDQGLQFLIQYYNGEERAKGNILERFSAQQFPDLHSELNLSSLELGDSALYFCASSVLSSGNTIYFGEGSWLTVV.